This T cell receptor (beta chain) came from a study of shared clonotypes between healthy human individuals. A remark on this clone: At the DNA level, this CDR3 is encoded by other sequences in the same sample as well.

Produced via immunoSEQ multiplex PCR; TCRdb's table is partial and in-frame only. Of about 1 million clones in the sample, roughly 75% were seen once. The sequenced sample consisted of memory CD4+ T cells sorted from blood. Subset: CD45RA-negative fraction. The clonotype originates from a young man in good health.

The CDR3: CSVSSGPYEQYF. Here the CDR3 DNA reads TGCAGCGTTTCTAGCGGTCCCTACGAGCAGTACTTC. The rearrangement uses TRBV29-1 and TRBJ2-7, with TRBD2 matching 7 bases. The CDR3 runs 12 residues. CDR1 is SQVTM and CDR2 is ANQGSEA in the germline V gene. The V and J ends lost 5 bases and 2 bases, in that order; junction bases with no gene match: 3.